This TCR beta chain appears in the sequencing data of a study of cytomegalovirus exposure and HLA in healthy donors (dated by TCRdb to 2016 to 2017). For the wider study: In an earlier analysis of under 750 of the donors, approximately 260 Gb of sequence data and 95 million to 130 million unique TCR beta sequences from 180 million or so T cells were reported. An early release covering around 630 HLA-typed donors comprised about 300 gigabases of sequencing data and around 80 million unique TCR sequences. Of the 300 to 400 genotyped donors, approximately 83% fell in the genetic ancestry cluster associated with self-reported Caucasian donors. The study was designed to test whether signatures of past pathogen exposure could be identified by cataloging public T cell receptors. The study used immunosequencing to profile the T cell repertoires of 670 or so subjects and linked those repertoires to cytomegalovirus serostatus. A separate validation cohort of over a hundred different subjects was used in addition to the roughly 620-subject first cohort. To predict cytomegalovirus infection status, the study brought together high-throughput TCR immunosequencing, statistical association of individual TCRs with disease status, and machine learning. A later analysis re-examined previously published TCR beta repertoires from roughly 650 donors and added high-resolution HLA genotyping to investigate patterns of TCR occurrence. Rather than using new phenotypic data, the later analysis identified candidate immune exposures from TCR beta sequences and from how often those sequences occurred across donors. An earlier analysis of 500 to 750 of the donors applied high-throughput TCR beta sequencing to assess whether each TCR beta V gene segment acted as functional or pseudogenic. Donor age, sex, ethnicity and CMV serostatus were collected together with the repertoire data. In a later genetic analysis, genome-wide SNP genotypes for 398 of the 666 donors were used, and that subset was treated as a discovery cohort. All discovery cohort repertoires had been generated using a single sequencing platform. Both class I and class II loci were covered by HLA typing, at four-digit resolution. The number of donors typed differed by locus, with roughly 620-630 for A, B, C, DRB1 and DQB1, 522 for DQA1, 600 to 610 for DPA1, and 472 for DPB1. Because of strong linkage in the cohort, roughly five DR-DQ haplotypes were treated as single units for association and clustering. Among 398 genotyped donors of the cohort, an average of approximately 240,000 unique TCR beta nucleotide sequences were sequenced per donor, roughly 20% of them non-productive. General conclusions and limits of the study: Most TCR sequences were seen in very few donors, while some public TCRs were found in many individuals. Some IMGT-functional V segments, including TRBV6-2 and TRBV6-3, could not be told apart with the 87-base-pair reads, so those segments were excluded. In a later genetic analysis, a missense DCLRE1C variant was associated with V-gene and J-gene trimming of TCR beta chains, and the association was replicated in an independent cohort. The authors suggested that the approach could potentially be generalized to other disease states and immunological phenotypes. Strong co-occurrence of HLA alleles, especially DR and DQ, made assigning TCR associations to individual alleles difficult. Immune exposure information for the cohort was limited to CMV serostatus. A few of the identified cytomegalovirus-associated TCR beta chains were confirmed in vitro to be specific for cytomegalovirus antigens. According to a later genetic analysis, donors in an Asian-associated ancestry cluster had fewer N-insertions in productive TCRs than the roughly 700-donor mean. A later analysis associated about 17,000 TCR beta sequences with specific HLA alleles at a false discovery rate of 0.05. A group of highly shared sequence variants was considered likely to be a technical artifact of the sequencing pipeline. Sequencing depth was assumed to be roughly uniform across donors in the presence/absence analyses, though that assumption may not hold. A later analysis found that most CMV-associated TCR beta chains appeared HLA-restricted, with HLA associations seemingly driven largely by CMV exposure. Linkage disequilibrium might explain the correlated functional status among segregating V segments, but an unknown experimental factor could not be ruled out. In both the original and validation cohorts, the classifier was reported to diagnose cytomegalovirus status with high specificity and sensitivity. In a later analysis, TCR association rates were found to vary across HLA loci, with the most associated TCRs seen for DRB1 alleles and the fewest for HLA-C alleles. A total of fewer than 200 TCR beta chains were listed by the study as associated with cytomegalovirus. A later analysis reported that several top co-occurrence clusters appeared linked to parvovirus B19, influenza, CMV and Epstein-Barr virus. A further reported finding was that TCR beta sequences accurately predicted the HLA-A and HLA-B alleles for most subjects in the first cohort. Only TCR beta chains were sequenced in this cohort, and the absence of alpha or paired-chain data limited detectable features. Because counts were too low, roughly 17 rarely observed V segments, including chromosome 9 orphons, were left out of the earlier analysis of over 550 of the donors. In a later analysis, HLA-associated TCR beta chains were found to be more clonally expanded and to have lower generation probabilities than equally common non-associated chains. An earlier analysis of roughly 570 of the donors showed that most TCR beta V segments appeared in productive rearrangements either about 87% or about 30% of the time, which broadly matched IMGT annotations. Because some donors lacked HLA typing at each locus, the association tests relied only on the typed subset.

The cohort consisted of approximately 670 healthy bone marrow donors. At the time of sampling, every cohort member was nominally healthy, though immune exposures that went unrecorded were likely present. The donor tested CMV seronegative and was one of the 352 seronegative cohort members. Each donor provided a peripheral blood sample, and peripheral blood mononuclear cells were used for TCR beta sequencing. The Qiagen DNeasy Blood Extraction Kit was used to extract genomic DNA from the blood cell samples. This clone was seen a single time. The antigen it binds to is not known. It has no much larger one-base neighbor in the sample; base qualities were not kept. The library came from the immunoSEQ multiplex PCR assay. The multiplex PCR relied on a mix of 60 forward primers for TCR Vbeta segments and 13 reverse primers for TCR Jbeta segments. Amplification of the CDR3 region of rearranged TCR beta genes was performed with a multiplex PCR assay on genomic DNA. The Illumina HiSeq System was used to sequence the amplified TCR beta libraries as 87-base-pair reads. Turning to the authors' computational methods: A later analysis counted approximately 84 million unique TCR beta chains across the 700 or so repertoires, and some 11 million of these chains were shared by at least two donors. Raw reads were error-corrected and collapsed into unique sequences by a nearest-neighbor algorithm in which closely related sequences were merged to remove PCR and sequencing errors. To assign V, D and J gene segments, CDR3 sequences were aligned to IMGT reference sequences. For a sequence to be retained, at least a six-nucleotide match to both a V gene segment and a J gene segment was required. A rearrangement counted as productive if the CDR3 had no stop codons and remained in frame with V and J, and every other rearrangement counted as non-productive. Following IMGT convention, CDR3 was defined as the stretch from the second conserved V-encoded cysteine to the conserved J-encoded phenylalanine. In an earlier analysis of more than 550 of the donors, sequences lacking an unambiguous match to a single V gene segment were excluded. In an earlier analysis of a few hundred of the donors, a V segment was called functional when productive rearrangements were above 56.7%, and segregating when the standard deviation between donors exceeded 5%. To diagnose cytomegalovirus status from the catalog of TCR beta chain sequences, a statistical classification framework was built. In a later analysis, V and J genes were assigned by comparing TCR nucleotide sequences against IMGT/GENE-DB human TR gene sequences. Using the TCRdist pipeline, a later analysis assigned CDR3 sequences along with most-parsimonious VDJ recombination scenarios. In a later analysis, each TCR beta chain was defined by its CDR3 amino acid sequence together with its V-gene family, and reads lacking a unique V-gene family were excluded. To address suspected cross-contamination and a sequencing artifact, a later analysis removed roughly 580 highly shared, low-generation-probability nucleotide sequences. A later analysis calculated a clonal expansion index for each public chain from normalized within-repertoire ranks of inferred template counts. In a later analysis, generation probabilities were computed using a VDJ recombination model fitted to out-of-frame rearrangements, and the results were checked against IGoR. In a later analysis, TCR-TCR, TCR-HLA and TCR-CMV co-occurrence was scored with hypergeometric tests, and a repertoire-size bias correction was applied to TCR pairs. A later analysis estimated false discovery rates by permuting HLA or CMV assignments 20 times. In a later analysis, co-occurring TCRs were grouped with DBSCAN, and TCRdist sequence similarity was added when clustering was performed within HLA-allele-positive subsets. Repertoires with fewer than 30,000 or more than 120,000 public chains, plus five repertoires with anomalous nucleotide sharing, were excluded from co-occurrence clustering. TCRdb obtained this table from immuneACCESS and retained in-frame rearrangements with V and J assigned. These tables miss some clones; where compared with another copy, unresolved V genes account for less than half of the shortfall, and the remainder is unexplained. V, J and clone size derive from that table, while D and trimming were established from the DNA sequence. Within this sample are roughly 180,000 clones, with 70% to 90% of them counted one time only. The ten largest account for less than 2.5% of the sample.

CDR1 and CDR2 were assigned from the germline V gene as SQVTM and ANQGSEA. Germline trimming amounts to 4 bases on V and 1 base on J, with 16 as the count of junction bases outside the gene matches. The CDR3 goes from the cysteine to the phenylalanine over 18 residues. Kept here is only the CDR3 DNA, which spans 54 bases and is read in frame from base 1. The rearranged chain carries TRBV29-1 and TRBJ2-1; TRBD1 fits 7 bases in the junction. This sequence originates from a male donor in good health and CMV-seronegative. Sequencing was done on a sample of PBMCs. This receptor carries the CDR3 CSVVPRQGFRASYNEQFF. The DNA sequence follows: TGCAGCGTTGTCCCCAGACAGGGATTTAGGGCGTCCTACAATGAGCAGTTCTTC.